A single sample gave rise to the 32 T cell receptor beta chains below, sequenced in a study of shared clonotypes between healthy human individuals. Clones were read by immunoSEQ multiplex PCR, and TCRdb kept only the in-frame ones, dropping some. Of about 470,000 clones in the sample, about 76% were seen once. The material sequenced was PBMCs. The receptors derive from a woman aged 40 to 50 in good health. Some clones in this sample may be carry-over from other donors' samples.

This clone was counted between two and nine times. This chain connects TRBV11-3 to TRBJ2-7, with D hard to call. Germline CDR1 is SGHNT and CDR2 is YENEEA. The length of the CDR3 is 12 residues. Trimming stripped 5 bases from V and 7 bases from J, with 12 bases between. CDR3 region: CASSREAREQYF. The CDR3 bases are TGTGCCAGCAGCCGAGAAGCTCGTGAGCAGTACTTC.

The V and J genes are TRBV2 and TRBJ2-5, with 7 bases that match TRBD1. Germline V gene lookup returns CDR1 SNHLY and CDR2 FYNNEI. This CDR3 region has 12 residues. Trimming at V came to 8 bases and at J to 3 bases, leaving 3 bases not matched to a gene. The CDR3 nucleotides read TGTGCCAGCCGGGGACAGAAAGAGACCCAGTACTTC. This encodes CASRGQKETQYF.

This clone occurred a few times. The genes are TRBV9 and TRBJ2-6, with 9 bases identical to TRBD1. Trimming at V came to 3 bases and at J to 2 bases, leaving 9 bases not matched to a gene. CDR1 and CDR2 (germline): SGDLS, YYNGEE. This CDR3 contains 18 residues. The CDR3 loop is CASSASTGGAAGANVLTF. The CDR3, as DNA: TGTGCCAGCAGCGCATCCACAGGGGGCGCGGCTGGGGCCAACGTCCTGACTTTC.

V is TRBV2 and J is TRBJ2-6; 10 bases line up with TRBD1. The germline CDR1 and CDR2 sequences are SNHLY and FYNNEI. This CDR3 is built from 18 residues. After removal of 6 bases from V and 3 bases from J, the junction contained 11 bases not matched to a gene. The CDR3 sequence: CASSDRDRGVYGANVLTF. CDR3 bases: TGTGCCAGCAGCGACAGGGACAGGGGAGTTTATGGGGCCAACGTCCTGACTTTC.

J is TRBJ1-1 and V is TRBV18; tentatively, D is TRBD1 (5 bases). The CDR3 is 16 amino acids. Deletions cut 0 bases from V and 4 bases from J, with 15 bases between. Germline-derived CDR1 and CDR2 are KGHSH and LQKENI. The CDR3 nucleotides are TGTGCCAGCTCACCACCGAGGGCAGGGCTTTCCACTGAAGCTTTCTTT. This translates into CASSPPRAGLSTEAFF.

This chain joins TRBV5-1 and TRBJ2-3; 8 bases are shared with TRBD2. The J segment lost 3 bases and the V segment lost 6 bases, leaving 12 bases of the junction unmatched. Germline V CDR1 and CDR2: SGHRS, YFSETQ. The CDR3 runs 16 residues. CDR3 region: CASTPELAVPTDTQYF. CDR3 DNA sequence: TGCGCCAGCACCCCCGAACTAGCGGTTCCTACAGATACGCAGTATTTT. The full variable domain, with the rest looked up from reference TRBV5-1 and TRBJ2-3, is KAGVTQTPRYLIKTRGQQVTLSCSPISGHRSVSWYQQTPGQGLQFLFEYFSETQRNKGNFPGRFSGRQFSNSRSEMNVSTLELGDSALYLCASTPELAVPTDTQYFGPGTRLTVL.

This clone appeared a few times. The chain couples TRBV7-9 to TRBJ2-4; D is unresolved. Germline V gene sequence: CDR1 SEHNR, CDR2 FQNEAQ (reference sequence). V lost 1 base to trimming and J lost 15 bases, with 13 bases between them. The CDR3 extends over 12 amino acids. CDR3 residues: CASSLGWGTWYF. In nucleotides, the CDR3 is TGTGCCAGCAGCTTAGGCTGGGGTACGTGGTACTTC.

The chain joins TRBV7-9 to TRBJ1-4; the D gene is possibly TRBD1 (5 bases). Between the trimmed V and J ends, which lost 5 bases and 0 bases, there was a span of 13 bases. Germline V gene data show CDR1 as SEHNR and CDR2 as FQNEAQ (reference sequence). The length of the CDR3 is 16 residues. The CDR3 bases are TGTGCCAGCAGCCTGGGGGAATCCGCAACTAATGAAAAACTGTTTTTT. It specifies CASSLGESATNEKLFF.

This chain joins TRBV9 and TRBJ2-1; the D call may be TRBD1 or TRBD2 (6 bases each). This CDR3 has 13 amino acids. Germline V gives CDR1 SGDLS, CDR2 YYNGEE. The germline V and J ends were trimmed by 0 bases and 11 bases, with 12 bases remaining between them. CDR3 protein: CASSVEEGGQQFF. Here the CDR3 DNA reads TGTGCCAGCAGCGTAGAAGAGGGGGGCCAGCAGTTCTTC.

The rearrangement uses TRBV7-3 and TRBJ1-3, with TRBD1 matching over 12 bases. The CDR3 has 17 residues. Germline CDR1 reads SGHTA; CDR2 reads FQGTGA. Losses at the gene ends were 5 bases for V and 4 bases for J; bases not matched to a gene: 9. The CDR3 sequence is CASSPAGQGARGNTIYF. CDR3 DNA sequence: TGTGCCAGCAGCCCGGCGGGACAGGGGGCGCGAGGAAACACCATATATTTT.

The CDR3 nucleotides are TGTGCAAGTCGCTTATCCCCATCTTATCCCGGGACCGAGCAGTACTTC. Translating it yields CASRLSPSYPGTEQYF. The chain has TRBV12-2 and TRBJ2-7. TRBV12-2 counts as a pseudogene. The CDR3 consists of 16 residues.

Of note for this clone: Other DNA variants within this sample encode the same CDR3. The gene calls are TRBV29-1 and TRBJ2-5; 12 nucleotides line up with TRBD1. V lost 4 bases to trimming and J lost 4 bases; unmatched junction nucleotides: 4. This CDR3 spans 14 amino acids. Per the germline V gene, CDR1 is SQVTM and CDR2 is ANQGSEA. In DNA form, the CDR3 reads TGCAGCGTTGGGTGGGACAGGGGGCGAGAGACCCAGTACTTC. Its protein product is CSVGWDRGRETQYF.

V usage is TRBV11-2 and J usage is TRBJ2-7; TRBD2 is a possible D gene (5 bases). This CDR3 has 16 residues. With 4 bases removed from V and 2 bases from J, the gap between germline ends came to 18 bases. CDR1 is SGHAT and CDR2 is FQNNGV in the germline V gene. DNA for the CDR3: TGTGCCAGCAGCTCCTATCCACGGGGTGCAACCTACGAGCAGTACTTC. As protein: CASSSYPRGATYEQYF. Full variable domain (missing parts from reference TRBV11-2 and TRBJ2-7): EAGVAQSPRYKIIEKRQSVAFWCNPISGHATLYWYQQILGQGPKLLIQFQNNGVVDDSQLPKDRFSAERLKGVDSTLKIQPAKLEDSAVYLCASSSYPRGATYEQYFGPGTRLTVT.

Worth noting for this clone: Other DNA sequences from this sample encode an identical CDR3 as well. The chain uses TRBV5-1 and TRBJ2-5, with D possibly being TRBD1 (6 bases). Germline CDR1 and CDR2: SGHRS and YFSETQ. The CDR3 runs to 13 residues. Trimming took off 4 bases at V and 3 bases at J, with 10 bases between the two ends. The CDR3 reads CASSLGTKETQYF. The CDR3 region has the DNA TGCGCCAGCAGCCTTGGGACAAAAGAGACCCAGTACTTC.

CDR3 in amino acids: CASSRTGGEETQYF. The CDR3 DNA reads TGTGCCAGCAGCCGGACAGGGGGGGAAGAGACCCAGTACTTC. The chain employs TRBV5-5 and TRBJ2-5; TRBD1 matches 10 bases. V lost 4 bases and J lost 3; bases outside the gene matches: 3. This CDR3 has 14 residues. Germline loops: CDR1 SGHKS, CDR2 YYEKEE (reference sequence). The entire variable domain, with the rest obtained from reference TRBV5-5 and TRBJ2-5, is as follows: DAGVTQSPTHLIKTRGQQVTLRCSPISGHKSVSWYQQVLGQGPQFIFQYYEKEERGRGNFPDRFSARQFPNYSSELNVNALLLGDSALYLCASSRTGGEETQYFGPGTRLLVL.

This sequence joins TRBV2 and TRBJ2-1, with 13 bases matching TRBD2. This CDR3 has 15 amino acids. V was clipped by 7 bases and J by 8 bases; unmatched bases: 8. The germline V gene has CDR1 SNHLY and CDR2 FYNNEI. The CDR3 DNA is TGTGCCAGCACCAGGACTAGCGGGAGTCCGGATGAGCAGTTCTTC. It specifies CASTRTSGSPDEQFF.

Remarks on this clone: The CDR3 carries no conserved terminal phenylalanine or tryptophan, so it likely arises from a read error. This chain joins TRBV7-9 and TRBJ2-7; D gene uncertain. The CDR3 sequence is 12 residues long. Germline CDR1 and CDR2: SEHNR and FQNEAQ (reference sequence). The V and J ends lost 5 bases and 7 bases respectively, with 12 bases between them. As DNA, the CDR3 is TGTGCCAGCAGCCCTATGTATAGGGAGCAGTACCTC. Protein: CASSPMYREQYL.

In regard to this clone: One end of the junction fails to match germline, which may point to a read error. V and J are TRBV5-4 and TRBJ2-1; D gene uncertain. Germline V gene lookup returns CDR1 SGHNT and CDR2 YYREEE (reference sequence). The CDR3 extends over 14 amino acids. The CDR3 nucleotides read TGTGCCAGCAGCTTTCGAGGATCCTACTATGAGCAGTTCTTC. It is translated as CASSFRGSYYEQFF.

The V call is TRBV30, the J call TRBJ2-1; 8 bases are shared with TRBD1. The ends lost 3 bases at V and 8 bases at J; junction bases unmatched: 9. The CDR3 runs 14 residues. Per germline, CDR1 GTSNPN and CDR2 SVGIG (reference sequence). CDR3 sequence: CAWSQTQGADEQFF. The CDR3 DNA sequence: TGTGCCTGGAGCCAAACCCAGGGGGCCGATGAGCAGTTCTTC.

J is TRBJ1-1 and V is TRBV28, with D tentatively TRBD1 (6 bases). The CDR3 runs 12 residues. Germline loops: CDR1 MDHEN, CDR2 SYDVKM. The ends were cut back, 9 bases at V and 4 bases at J, with 12 bases in the middle. The CDR3 region is CASKTGTTEAFF. The CDR3 DNA sequence: TGTGCCAGTAAAACAGGGACCACTGAAGCTTTCTTT.

The chain is built from TRBV7-7 and TRBJ2-1; 14 bases line up with TRBD2. The junction had 6 bases not matched to a gene; V was cut back by 5 bases and J by 9 bases. Germline values: CDR1 SSHAT, CDR2 FNYEAQ (reference sequence). The CDR3 is 15 residues long. The CDR3 here is CASSGGLAGAGEQFF. Here the CDR3 DNA reads TGTGCCAGCAGCGGGGGACTAGCGGGAGCGGGTGAGCAGTTCTTC.

The rearrangement joins TRBV5-1 to TRBJ2-5; D uncertain. The DNA end favors TRBJ2-7, so the J call may be wrong. This CDR3 contains 13 residues. CDR1 and CDR2 from the germline V gene are SGHRS and YFSETQ. DNA of the CDR3: TGCGCCAGCGCCCCAAGCCTCTCCTACGAGCAGTACTTC. This codes for CASAPSLSYEQYF.

CDR3 DNA: TGTGCCAGCTCACCTCAACAGGGGACCCAAGAGACCCAGTACTTC. Translation: CASSPQQGTQETQYF. The gene calls are TRBV18 and TRBJ2-5, with 7 nucleotides matching TRBD1. V shed 3 bases, J shed 1 base, and the junction held 5 bases outside the gene matches. Germline V gene data show CDR1 as KGHSH and CDR2 as LQKENI. The CDR3 runs to 15 residues.

This clone was found many times. This rearrangement joins TRBV6-4 to TRBJ2-3; TRBD2 matches 8 bases. Unmatched junction bases numbered 10, after V lost 3 bases and J lost 2 bases. CDR1 and CDR2 (germline): MRHNA, SNTAGT. The CDR3 sequence is 17 residues long. CDR3 sequence: CASSESPAGDPTDTQYF. In DNA form, the CDR3 reads TGTGCCAGCAGTGAATCCCCAGCGGGGGATCCCACAGATACGCAGTATTTT.

The table lists this clone with a few counts. The chain links TRBV7-2 to TRBJ1-1; no definite D call. CDR3 length equals 14 residues. The ends were cut back, 5 bases at V and 1 base at J, with 11 bases in the middle. Germline V CDR1 and CDR2: SGHTA, FQGNSA. The DNA of the CDR3 is TGTGCCAGCAGCCTAAAGGCAGGGAACACTGAAGCTTTCTTT. Translated: CASSLKAGNTEAFF. Together with reference TRBV7-2 and TRBJ1-1, the CDR3 gives the full variable domain: GAGVSQSPSNKVTEKGKDVELRCDPISGHTALYWYRQSLGQGLEFLIYFQGNSAPDKSGLPSDRFSAERTGGSVSTLTIQRTQQEDSAVYLCASSLKAGNTEAFFGQGTRLTVV.

The V and J genes are TRBV6-4 and TRBJ2-1, with a possible D match to TRBD2 (6 bases). There are 15 residues in the CDR3. Germline assignment: CDR1 MRHNA and CDR2 SNTAGT. V was pared by 7 bases and J by 5 bases, with 18 bases between. The CDR3 here is CASTPGVVGHNEQFF. CDR3 DNA: TGTGCCAGCACTCCGGGGGTAGTCGGCCACAATGAGCAGTTCTTC.

In this sample, this clone turned up a few times. The chain employs TRBV30 and TRBJ2-7; 7 bases fit TRBD1. V lost 2 bases to trimming and J lost 3 bases; unmatched junction nucleotides: 4. The germline V gene has CDR1 GTSNPN and CDR2 SVGIG (reference sequence). The CDR3 covers 13 residues. CDR3 in amino acids: CAWSRGQVYEQYF. CDR3 DNA sequence: TGTGCCTGGAGTCGAGGACAGGTCTACGAGCAGTACTTC.

The CDR3 DNA follows: TGCGCCAGCAGCGTAGGGACAGGGAATCAGCCCCAGCATTTT. This translates into CASSVGTGNQPQHF. The rearrangement links TRBV5-1 to TRBJ1-5; 9 nucleotides align to TRBD1. Germline CDR1 and CDR2: SGHRS and YFSETQ. This CDR3 has 14 amino acids. V lost 4 bases to trimming and J lost 4 bases; unmatched junction nucleotides: 3.

The CDR3 DNA is TGTGCCAGCAGCTCTGGTGTGGTTGCTGCTGAGACCCAGTACTTC. It specifies CASSSGVVAAETQYF. The V gene is TRBV7-8, the J gene TRBJ2-5; no firm D call. This CDR3 comprises 15 residues. Germline CDR1 and CDR2: SGHVS and FQNEAQ. V was shortened by 4 bases and J by 5 bases, with 17 bases between the two germline ends.

The rearrangement links TRBV30 to TRBJ2-3; the D is unclear. V shed 3 bases and J shed 6 bases, with 13 bases lying between them. Germline V CDR1 and CDR2: GTSNPN, SVGIG (reference sequence). The CDR3 sequence is 13 residues long. CDR3 loop: CAWSLPRVDTQYF. In nucleotides, the CDR3 is TGTGCCTGGAGCCTCCCGAGAGTGGATACGCAGTATTTT.

The chain recombines TRBV7-3 with TRBJ1-1, with a possible D match to TRBD1 (6 bases). The germline CDR1 and CDR2 sequences are SGHTA and FQGTGA. This CDR3 comprises 14 residues. V was shortened by 1 base and J by 1 base, with 7 bases between the two germline ends. This chain's CDR3 is CASSLMGQNTEAFF. CDR3 coding DNA: TGTGCCAGCAGCTTAATGGGACAGAACACTGAAGCTTTCTTT.

V and J are TRBV27 and TRBJ2-5; 8 bases map to TRBD1. Germline V gene lookup returns CDR1 MNHEY and CDR2 SMNVEV (reference sequence). The CDR3 is made up of 13 amino acids. Trimming removed 6 bases from V and 5 bases from J; junction bases left unmatched: 5. DNA of the CDR3: TGTGCCAGCAGCTGGACAGGGTTGGAGACCCAGTACTTC. Its protein product is CASSWTGLETQYF.